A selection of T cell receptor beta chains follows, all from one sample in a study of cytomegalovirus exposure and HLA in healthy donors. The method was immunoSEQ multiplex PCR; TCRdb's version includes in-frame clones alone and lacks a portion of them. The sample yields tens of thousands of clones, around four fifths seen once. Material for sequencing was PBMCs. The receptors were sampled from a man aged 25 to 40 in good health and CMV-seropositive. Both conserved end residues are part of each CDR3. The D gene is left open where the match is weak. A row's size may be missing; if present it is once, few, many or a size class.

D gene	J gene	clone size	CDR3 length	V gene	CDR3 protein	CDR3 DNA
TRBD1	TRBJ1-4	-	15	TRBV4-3	CASSQPTGGGEKLFF	TGCGCCAGCAGCCAACCCACAGGGGGAGGTGAAAAACTGTTTTTT
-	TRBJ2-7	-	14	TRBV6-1	CASSGGRGSYEQYF	TGTGCCAGCAGTGGGGGACGGGGGTCCTACGAGCAGTACTTC
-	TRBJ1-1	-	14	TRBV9	CASSAAGARTEAFF	TGTGCCAGCAGCGCGGCGGGGGCAAGGACTGAAGCTTTCTTT
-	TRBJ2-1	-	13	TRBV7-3	CASSYGAYNEQFF	TGTGCCAGCAGCTACGGAGCCTACAATGAGCAGTTCTTC
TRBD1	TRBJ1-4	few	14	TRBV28	CASYRGRDYEKLFF	TGTGCCAGCTACAGGGGGCGCGATTATGAAAAACTGTTTTTT
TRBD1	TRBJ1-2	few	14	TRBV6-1	CASSRDRVNYGYTF	TGTGCCAGCAGTAGGGACAGGGTTAACTATGGCTACACCTTC
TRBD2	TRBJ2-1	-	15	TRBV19	CATDPGGGSYNEQFF	TGTGCCACCGACCCGGGGGGTGGGTCCTACAATGAGCAGTTCTTC
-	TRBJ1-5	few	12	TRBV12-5	CASGLVEQPQHF	TGTGCTAGTGGTTTGGTCGAGCAGCCCCAGCATTTT
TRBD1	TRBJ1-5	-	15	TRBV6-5	CASSWRQGRNQPQHF	TGTGCCAGCAGTTGGAGACAGGGTAGAAATCAGCCCCAGCATTTT
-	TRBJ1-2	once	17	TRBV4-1	CASSPPGRPGGNYGYTF	TGCGCCAGCAGCCCACCGGGACGTCCGGGGGGTAACTATGGCTACACCTTC
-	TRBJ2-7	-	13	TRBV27	CASSLTGFYEQYF	TGTGCCAGCAGTTTAACGGGGTTCTACGAGCAGTACTTC
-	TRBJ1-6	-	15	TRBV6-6	CASSYSSGDGSPLHF	TGTGCCAGCAGTTACTCGTCGGGGGATGGTTCACCCCTCCACTTT
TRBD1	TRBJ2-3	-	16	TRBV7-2	CASSAETGMAADTQYF	TGTGCCAGCAGCGCCGAGACAGGGATGGCCGCAGATACGCAGTATTTT
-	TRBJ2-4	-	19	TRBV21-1	CASSSSSFLEVPAKNIQYF	TGTGCCAGCAGCAGCTCCTCCTTCCTCGAGGTACCCGCCAAAAACATTCAGTACTTC
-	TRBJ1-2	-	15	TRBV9	CASSVANRANYGYTF	TGTGCCAGCAGCGTAGCAAACAGGGCCAACTATGGCTACACCTTC
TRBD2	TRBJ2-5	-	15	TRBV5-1	CASSLVRGGQETQYF	TGCGCCAGCAGCTTGGTTCGGGGGGGCCAAGAGACCCAGTACTTC
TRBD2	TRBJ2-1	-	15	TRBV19	CASSIDLGTTNEQFF	TGTGCCAGTAGTATAGATCTTGGGACTACGAATGAGCAGTTCTTC
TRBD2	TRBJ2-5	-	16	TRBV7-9	CSSSLAGSGSKETQYF	TGTTCCAGCAGCTTAGCGGGAAGCGGGAGCAAAGAGACCCAGTACTTC
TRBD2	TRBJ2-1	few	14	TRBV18	CASSPTSGVNEQFF	TGTGCCAGCTCACCGACTAGCGGGGTGAATGAGCAGTTCTTC
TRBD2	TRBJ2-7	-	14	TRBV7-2	CASGPAGSSYEQYF	TGTGCCAGCGGTCCAGCGGGGAGCTCCTACGAGCAGTACTTC
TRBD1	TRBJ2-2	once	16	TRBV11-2	CASSYWDRDDTGELFF	TGTGCCAGCAGCTACTGGGACAGGGATGACACCGGGGAGCTGTTTTTT
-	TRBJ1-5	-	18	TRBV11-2	CASSLGPGGGESNQPQHF	TGTGCCAGCAGCTTAGGCCCAGGCGGGGGCGAAAGCAATCAGCCCCAGCATTTT
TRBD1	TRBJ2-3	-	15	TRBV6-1	CASSIRDRGGDTQYF	TGTGCCAGCAGTATCCGGGACAGGGGCGGAGATACGCAGTATTTT
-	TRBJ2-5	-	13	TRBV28	CASRRVNNPTQYF	TGTGCCAGCAGACGTGTAAACAACCCGACCCAGTACTTC
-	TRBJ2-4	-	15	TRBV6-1	CASSSYPPVVNIQYF	TGTGCCAGCAGTTCATACCCCCCCGTAGTAAACATTCAGTACTTC